This T cell receptor (beta chain) was observed in a study of PD-1 blockade in classical Hodgkin lymphoma (TCRdb year 2020). Some background on the complete study: Nivolumab dosing was 3 mg/kg intravenously every 2 weeks, continuing until either disease progression or unacceptable toxicity. A peripheral blood immune signature of response to PD-1 blockade in classical Hodgkin lymphoma was defined using TCR beta sequencing and CyTOF.

On the study overall, not on this receptor specifically: Diversity was lower in patients who began nivolumab less than 1 year after ASCT, so these patients were left out of later analyses to avoid confounding by immune reconstitution. Baseline diversity similar to that of newly diagnosed patients was observed in trial patients achieving complete response, whereas significantly lower diversity was observed in partial responders and progressors. Baseline TCR diversity was reported as lower in newly diagnosed patients than in healthy donors, and lower still in relapsed/refractory patients. CD4+ but not CD8+ TCR diversity rose significantly by C4D1 (p=0.0027 vs p=0.16), most apparent in complete responders (p=0.02). The study was restricted to a single clinical trial cohort, and the causes of repertoire differences, possibly disease activity or prior therapy, were left undefined.

A note on this clone: Its specific antigen is unknown. Base quality data are lacking; no much larger clone is found one base away.

V lost 4 bases and J lost 5 bases, and the count of bases not matched to a germline gene is 9. Counted from cysteine to phenylalanine, this CDR3 has 15 amino acids. The sequence is cut down to CDR3 DNA, 45 bases in frame from base 1. The germline V gene yields SGHRS for CDR1 and YFSETQ for CDR2. Sample time point, as interpreted from the label and publication: cycle 4 day 1 (C4D1), after less than seven weeks of nivolumab. All trial patients had relapsed after autologous stem cell transplantation, with cohorts A, B and C differing in prior brentuximab vedotin exposure. Magnetic negative selection with a Miltenyi CD4+ T cell isolation kit was used to purify CD4+ T cells from thawed PBMCs. A total of fewer than 70 patients with relapsed/refractory classical Hodgkin lymphoma made up the trial cohort, and each patient's best overall response was complete response, partial response or progressive disease. In the multi-cohort phase II CheckMate 205 trial, trial patients received single-agent nivolumab. An independent review committee assessed best overall response using the 2007 International Working Group response criteria. Trial PBMCs were obtained immediately prior to nivolumab initiation (C1D1) and on therapy at cycle 2 day 1 and cycle 4 day 1. After peripheral blood was drawn into 8 mL Vacutainer Cell Preparation Tubes, PBMCs were isolated by centrifugation and then cryopreserved. Purified CD4+ and CD8+ fractions were prepared only for cases in which an additional PBMC sample was available. Magnetically labelled cells were removed on LS columns in a quadroMACS separator, and the flow-through was retained as the purified fraction.

Genomic DNA was extracted with the Qiagen DNeasy kit from unsorted PBMCs and from negatively selected CD4+ and CD8+ fractions. Amplification of TCR beta CDR3 regions was done by immunoSEQ multiplex PCR with primers that anneal to V and J segments. A synthetic immune receptor repertoire was used to minimize amplification bias, and any remaining bias was removed computationally after sequencing. In the source study's methods: Custom Python scripts were used to quantify repertoire diversity as the Shannon entropy index. Unsorted, CD4+ and CD8+ repertoires were analyzed separately, except for combined analyses in which CD4+ and CD8+ sequences were merged in silico. A clone was considered expanded if an increase in frequency of at least 2-fold after treatment relative to C1D1 was found, and a pseudocount of 0.5 was applied to clones undetected at baseline. Singleton clones were defined as clones with 0 or 1 copy at C1D1, and non-singleton clones were defined as clones with 2 or more copies. By matching protein sequences in sorted samples from the same patient, clones expanded in unsorted samples were annotated as CD4+, CD8+ or unknown. Wilcoxon tests were applied to paired samples to test diversity changes from C1D1 to C4D1. TCRdb provides this immuneACCESS table in a form limited to in-frame rearrangements. Some clones are lacking; in checked studies, under half of them reflect an unresolved V gene, and why the rest are absent is not known. D and trimming were read from the DNA, whereas the V and J calls and clone size are those reported in that table. The sample yields tens of thousands of clones; around three quarters were counted once. The ten biggest clones cover around 1.3% of the sample.

The sequence was collected from a human donor with classical Hodgkin lymphoma. This chain joins TRBV5-1 to TRBJ2-7, with 10 bases aligning to TRBD1. This sample comprised CD4+ T cells from blood, obtained before the fourth cycle of nivolumab. CDR3 loop: CASSLTGGRADEQYF. The sequenced DNA: TGCGCCAGCAGCCTGACAGGGGGCCGCGCCGACGAGCAGTACTTC. The full variable domain, with segments outside the CDR3 supplied by the reference TRBV5-1 and TRBJ2-7 proteins, appears as KAGVTQTPRYLIKTRGQQVTLSCSPISGHRSVSWYQQTPGQGLQFLFEYFSETQRNKGNFPGRFSGRQFSNSRSEMNVSTLELGDSALYLCASSLTGGRADEQYFGPGTRLTVT.